The 14 T cell receptor beta chains below all came from one sample that was sequenced in a study of shared clonotypes between healthy human individuals. Clones were sequenced by immunoSEQ multiplex PCR, and TCRdb holds only the in-frame ones, with some missing. In the table there are 640,000 or so clones, approximately 79% of which are singletons. Sequenced: memory CD4+ T cells sorted from blood. Subset: CD45RA-negative fraction. The receptors derive from a woman in her twenties or thirties in good health.

This chain links TRBV5-6 with TRBJ2-2; the D is unclear. The CDR3 is made up of 14 amino acids. Trimming took 5 bases from V and 6 from J, leaving 14 bases between them. The germline V gene encodes CDR1 SGHDT and CDR2 YYEEEE. Written as DNA, the CDR3 is TGTGCCAGCAGGACCACCCTGGTGCCCGGGGAGCTGTTTTTT. Protein sequence: CASRTTLVPGELFF.

The rearrangement uses TRBV29-1 and TRBJ2-3; 15 nucleotides agree with TRBD2. The CDR3 loop spans 16 amino acids. Germline loops: CDR1 SQVTM, CDR2 ANQGSEA. Germline trimming cut 4 bases from V and 2 bases from J; bases unmatched to any gene: 4. The CDR3 here is CSVAGLAGGVTDTQYF. The CDR3 coding sequence is TGCAGCGTTGCAGGACTAGCGGGAGGGGTCACAGATACGCAGTATTTT.

The chain has TRBV20-1 and TRBJ2-7; weak D call: TRBD2 (5 bases). The CDR3 contains 11 residues. Germline V gene sequence: CDR1 DFQATT, CDR2 SNEGSKA (reference sequence). V was cut by 6 bases and J by 5 bases, with 11 bases left in between. The CDR3 reads CSAEDSDEQYF. DNA of the CDR3: TGCAGTGCAGAGGATAGCGACGAGCAGTACTTC.

This clone was counted a few times. This chain connects TRBV28 to TRBJ1-5; D is undetermined. Germline V lookup: CDR1 MDHEN, CDR2 SYDVKM. V lost 3 bases and J 3 bases, leaving 12 bases between the germline ends. The CDR3 has 15 amino acids. Here the CDR3 reads CASSLELRNNQPQHF. CDR3 coding DNA: TGTGCCAGCAGTTTGGAACTTCGCAACAATCAGCCCCAGCATTTT.

The chain uses TRBV11-2 and TRBJ2-1; D ambiguous. The length of the CDR3 is 19 residues. Trimming removed 5 bases from V and 4 bases from J, with 27 bases in between. Per germline, CDR1 SGHAT and CDR2 FQNNGV. The CDR3 sequence is CASSPIGRQVGVGYNEQFF. CDR3 DNA sequence: TGTGCCAGCAGCCCTATCGGGCGGCAGGTTGGGGTGGGATACAATGAGCAGTTCTTC.

The CDR3 coding sequence is TGTGCCAGCAGAACCCGCGGCGGGAGTTACGAGCAGTACTTC. Translating it yields CASRTRGGSYEQYF. The chain is built from TRBV28 and TRBJ2-7; TRBD2 aligns across 7 bases. Germline V gene data show CDR1 as MDHEN and CDR2 as SYDVKM. This CDR3 is 14 amino acids long. With 6 bases clipped from V and 4 bases from J, the junction kept 9 bases outside the gene matches. Complete variable domain (other parts from reference TRBV28 and TRBJ2-7): DVKVTQSSRYLVKRTGEKVFLECVQDMDHENMFWYRQDPGLGLRLIYFSYDVKMKEKGDIPEGYSVSREKKERFSLILESASTNQTSMYLCASRTRGGSYEQYFGPGTRLTVT.

This clone has only a few counts. CDR3 in amino acids: CASSQNGGETQYF. In DNA, the CDR3 is TGTGCCAGCAGCCAAAATGGTGGGGAGACCCAGTACTTC. The rearrangement joins TRBV11-2 to TRBJ2-5; D gene unclear. Germline lookup yields CDR1 SGHAT and CDR2 FQNNGV. This CDR3 is 13 amino acids long. V was trimmed by 5 bases and J by 5 bases, leaving 12 bases between them.

The sample holds a few counts of this clone. J is TRBJ2-3 and V is TRBV5-1; the match to TRBD2 covers 7 bases. Germline V lookup: CDR1 SGHRS, CDR2 YFSETQ. This CDR3 contains 15 residues. J gave up 1 base and V 1 base, and 3 bases lay outside the gene matches. The CDR3 DNA follows: TGCGCCAGCAGCTTGATAGCGGGCGGCACAGATACGCAGTATTTT. It is translated as CASSLIAGGTDTQYF.

This clone was seen a few times. J is TRBJ1-5 and V is TRBV2; 8 bases align to TRBD1. The CDR3 extends over 13 amino acids. V shed 4 bases, J shed 11 bases, and the junction held 7 bases outside the gene matches. Per the germline V gene, CDR1 is SNHLY and CDR2 is FYNNEI. The chain's CDR3 is CASSGTGQMTQHF. The CDR3 DNA is TGTGCCAGCAGTGGGACAGGGCAAATGACCCAGCATTTT. The full variable domain, its missing parts supplied by reference TRBV2 and TRBJ1-5, is EPEVTQTPSHQVTQMGQEVILRCVPISNHLYFYWYRQILGQKVEFLVSFYNNEISEKSEIFDDQFSVERPDGSNFTLKIRSTKLEDSAMYFCASSGTGQMTQHFGDGTRLSIL.

The chain combines TRBV30 with TRBJ2-3; D remains ambiguous. CDR1 and CDR2 from the germline V gene are GTSNPN and SVGIG (reference sequence). V shed 2 bases and J shed 1 base, with 4 bases lying between them. The CDR3 length is 12 residues. CDR3 DNA sequence: TGTGCCTGGAGTTCGGGCACAGATACGCAGTATTTT. Translating it yields CAWSSGTDTQYF.

Notes on this clone: In the same sample, other DNA sequences code for this CDR3. V and J are TRBV5-1 and TRBJ1-3; D is ambiguous. This CDR3 region has 15 residues. From germline, CDR1 is SGHRS and CDR2 YFSETQ. Trimming took off 2 bases at V and 0 bases at J, with 9 bases between the two ends. The CDR3 region has the DNA TGCGCCAGCAGCTTAGCAGGCGACTCTGGAAACACCATATATTTT. As protein: CASSLAGDSGNTIYF.

This chain links TRBV4-2 with TRBJ1-2, with TRBD1 matching 7 bases. Per germline, CDR1 LGHNA and CDR2 YNFKEQ. Germline trimming cut 0 bases from V and 7 bases from J; bases unmatched to any gene: 8. The CDR3 contains 15 residues. CDR3 protein: CASSQERKTGAGYTF. The CDR3 DNA reads as TGTGCCAGCAGCCAAGAGAGGAAAACAGGGGCTGGCTACACCTTC.

This rearrangement joins TRBV5-1 to TRBJ1-1; D ambiguous. CDR3 length: 12 amino acids. Germline V gives CDR1 SGHRS, CDR2 YFSETQ. V gave up 7 bases and J gave up 6 bases, with 13 bases separating them. The CDR3 here is CASGRETPEAFF. For the CDR3, the DNA is TGCGCCAGCGGGCGCGAGACGCCTGAAGCTTTCTTT. Drawing the rest from reference TRBV5-1 and TRBJ1-1, the complete variable domain is KAGVTQTPRYLIKTRGQQVTLSCSPISGHRSVSWYQQTPGQGLQFLFEYFSETQRNKGNFPGRFSGRQFSNSRSEMNVSTLELGDSALYLCASGRETPEAFFGQGTRLTVV.

V and J are TRBV5-6 and TRBJ2-5; no reliable D call. Germline values: CDR1 SGHDT, CDR2 YYEEEE. The CDR3 length is 16 residues. The ends were cut back, 2 bases at V and 6 bases at J, with 20 bases in the middle. CDR3 bases: TGTGCCAGCAGCTTTTCCGTATTCGGCCTTCAGAAGACCCAGTACTTC. This encodes CASSFSVFGLQKTQYF. Drawing the rest from reference TRBV5-6 and TRBJ2-5, the complete variable domain is DAGVTQSPTHLIKTRGQQVTLRCSPKSGHDTVSWYQQALGQGPQFIFQYYEEEERQRGNFPDRFSGHQFPNYSSELNVNALLLGDSALYLCASSFSVFGLQKTQYFGPGTRLLVL.